The clone carrying this T cell receptor beta chain turned up a few times. As yet, its antigen is unknown. Use of 60 Vbeta and 13 Jbeta primers characterized the PCR. Clones were sequenced by immunoSEQ multiplex PCR, and TCRdb holds only the in-frame ones, with some missing. The data show 93,000 or so clones, with roughly 79% seen just once and about 4.1% held by the top ten. The data were taken from a study of cytomegalovirus exposure and HLA in healthy donors. Study results and limitations: In a later analysis, a missense DCLRE1C variant was linked to TCR beta V- and J-gene trimming. Most likely, a cluster of highly shared sequence variants arose as a sequencing artifact. A later analysis showed TCR association rates differing by HLA locus, peaking at DRB1 and lowest at HLA-C.

Samples came from healthy bone marrow donors. There are 14 residues in the CDR3. CDR1 is LNHDA, CDR2 SQIVND, per germline (reference sequence). V shed 5 bases, J shed 1 base, and the junction held 5 bases outside the gene matches. What was sequenced was PBMCs. V gene TRBV19 combines with J gene TRBJ2-7, with 7 bases matching TRBD1. The sequence derives from a man aged 45 to 65 in good health and CMV-seropositive. The CDR3 is CASSPGQVSYEQYF. Here the CDR3 DNA reads TGTGCCAGTAGTCCTGGACAGGTTTCCTACGAGCAGTACTTC.